Presented here are 8 T cell receptor beta chains from one specimen sequenced in a study of blood T cell repertoires in COVID-19. Libraries were prepared by immunoSEQ multiplex PCR; TCRdb keeps only in-frame clonotypes and omits some of them. The profile shows some 320,000 clones, approximately 85% of them singletons. Sequencing was performed on peripheral blood. The source is a human donor in a cohort sampled during active COVID-19.

V is TRBV6-6 and J is TRBJ1-1, with D possibly TRBD1 on 5 matching bases. The CDR3 runs 12 residues. Looked up from germline, CDR1 is MNHNY and CDR2 is SVGAGI (reference sequence). Trimming left V 7 bases short and J 6 bases short, with 12 bases between. The CDR3 bases are TGTGCCAGCATCCAGGGTCTCGCTGAAGCTTTCTTT. Translated: CASIQGLAEAFF.

The chain's CDR3 is CASSRPGSYEQYF. In nucleotides, the CDR3 is TGTGCCAGCTCCAGGCCGGGGAGCTACGAGCAGTACTTC. J is TRBJ2-7 and V is TRBV27, with D possibly TRBD2 on 5 matching bases. The CDR3 contains 13 residues. Trimming pared 8 bases from V and 3 bases from J, leaving 14 bases between. Germline lookup yields CDR1 MNHEY and CDR2 SMNVEV (reference sequence).

This chain links TRBV24-1 with TRBJ1-5; TRBD1 is a possible D gene (5 bases). The CDR3 contains 16 residues. Germline V CDR1 and CDR2: KGHDR, SFDVKD. Trimming took off 4 bases at V and 0 bases at J, with 12 bases between the two ends. The CDR3 DNA is TGTGCCACCAGTGACAATACAGGACATAGCAATCAGCCCCAGCATTTT. Translation gives CATSDNTGHSNQPQHF.

This chain connects TRBV7-9 to TRBJ2-2, with D perhaps TRBD2 (6 bases). The V end lost 2 bases, the J end lost 6 bases, and 13 bases lay between the germline ends. Germline V gene sequence: CDR1 SEHNR, CDR2 FQNEAQ (reference sequence). This CDR3 contains 15 residues. CDR3 in amino acids: CASSLKAGGAGELFF. CDR3 DNA sequence: TGTGCCAGCAGCTTAAAGGCGGGCGGGGCCGGGGAGCTGTTTTTT.

V gene TRBV7-6 combines with J gene TRBJ2-1; 10 nucleotides line up with TRBD2. Per the germline V gene, CDR1 is SGHVS and CDR2 is FNYEAQ. V shed 3 bases, J shed 7 bases, and the junction held 9 bases outside the gene matches. CDR3 size: 16 residues. CDR3 DNA: TGTGCCAGCAGCTTGGCGAGCGGGGGGGCCGGGAATGAGCAGTTCTTC. Translated: CASSLASGGAGNEQFF.

V and J are TRBV2 and TRBJ2-5; tentative D call: TRBD2 (7 bases). V lost 4 bases and J 0 bases, leaving 12 bases between the germline ends. The germline gives CDR1 SNHLY, CDR2 FYNNEI. The CDR3 length is 15 residues. The CDR3 DNA reads as TGTGCCAGCAGTGGGGGGGGGCTGTACCAAGAGACCCAGTACTTC. It is translated as CASSGGGLYQETQYF.

V gene TRBV6-5 combines with J gene TRBJ1-1; D is unclear. Trimming left V 7 bases short and J 2 bases short, with 11 bases between. Germline V gene lookup returns CDR1 MNHEY and CDR2 SVGAGI. This CDR3 spans 13 amino acids. CDR3 loop: CASKDRGNTEAFF. Written as DNA, the CDR3 is TGTGCCAGCAAGGACCGGGGAAACACTGAAGCTTTCTTT.

The genes are TRBV30 and TRBJ1-6; D not resolved. V was clipped by 4 bases and J by 0 bases, with 4 bases between them. CDR3 length equals 13 residues. Germline CDR1 and CDR2: GTSNPN and SVGIG (reference sequence). CDR3 bases: TGTGCCTGGAAGAGCTCCTATAATTCACCCCTCCACTTT. This sequence encodes CAWKSSYNSPLHF.